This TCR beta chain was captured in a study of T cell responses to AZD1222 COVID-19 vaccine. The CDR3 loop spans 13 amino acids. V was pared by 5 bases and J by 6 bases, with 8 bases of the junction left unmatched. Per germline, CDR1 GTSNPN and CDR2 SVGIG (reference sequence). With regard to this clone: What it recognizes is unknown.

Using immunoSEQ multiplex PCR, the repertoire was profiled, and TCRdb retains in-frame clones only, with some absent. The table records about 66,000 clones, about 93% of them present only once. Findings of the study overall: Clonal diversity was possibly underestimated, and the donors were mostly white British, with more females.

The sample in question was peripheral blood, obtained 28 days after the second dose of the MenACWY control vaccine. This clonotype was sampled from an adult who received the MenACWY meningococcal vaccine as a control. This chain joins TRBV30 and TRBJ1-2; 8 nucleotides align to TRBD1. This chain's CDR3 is CAWGLTGEDGYTF. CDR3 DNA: TGTGCCTGGGGCCTGACAGGGGAGGATGGCTACACCTTC.